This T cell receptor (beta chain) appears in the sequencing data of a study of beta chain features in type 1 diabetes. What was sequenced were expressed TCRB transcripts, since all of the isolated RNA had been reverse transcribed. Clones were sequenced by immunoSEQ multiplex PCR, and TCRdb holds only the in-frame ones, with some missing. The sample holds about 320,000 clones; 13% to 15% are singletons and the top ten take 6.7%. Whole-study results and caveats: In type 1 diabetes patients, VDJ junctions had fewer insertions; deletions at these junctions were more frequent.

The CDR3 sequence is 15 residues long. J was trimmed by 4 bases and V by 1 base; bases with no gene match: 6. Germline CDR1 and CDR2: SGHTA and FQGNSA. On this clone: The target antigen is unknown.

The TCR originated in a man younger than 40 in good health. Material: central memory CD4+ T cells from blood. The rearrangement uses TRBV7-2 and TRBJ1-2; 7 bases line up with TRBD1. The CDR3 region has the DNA TGTGCCAGCAGCTTAGGGCAGGGGGTAGGCTATGGCTACACCTTC. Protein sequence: CASSLGQGVGYGYTF.